Listed below are T cell receptor beta chains from one sample, sequenced in a study of T-cell memory formation after mild COVID-19. From the 5' RACE reads, TCRdb called clonotypes with MiXCR, one entry per CDR3 protein. The repertoire holds a few hundred thousand distinct CDR3 sequences, with around a fifth as singletons. The sample was PBMCs or a T cell subset sorted from them (not recorded which). The receptors were gathered from a man between 18 and 35 years old who had mild COVID-19 (a few samples of this study predate the infection). Cell type and time point are not known. The CDR3 runs from the conserved cysteine through the conserved F or W. The D gene is left open where the match is weak. Part of the rows lack a size; the others show once, few, many or a class for expanded clones.

>TRBD1|19|TRBJ2-2|TRBV7-3|NA
TGTGCCAGCAGCTCCCTCCCCGACTTCAAACAGGGGGACACCGGGGAGCTGTTTTTT
CASSSLPDFKQGDTGELFF
>NA|11|TRBJ1-2|TRBV6-5|NA
TGTGCGGCAGGGACCCGGGGTGGCTACACCTTC
CAAGTRGGYTF
>NA|17|TRBJ1-1|TRBV7-3|NA
TGTGCCAGCAGCTCATCCCCCGGGATACCAACCCACACTGAAGCTTCCTTT
CASSSSPGIPTHTEASF
>TRBD1|16|TRBJ2-7|TRBV11-2|NA
TGTGCCAGCAGCTCTCACCTAGGACAGGGGGTCTACGAGCAGTACTTC
CASSSHLGQGVYEQYF
>NA|13|TRBJ2-5|TRBV5-1|many
TGCGCCAGCAGCTTGCAGGATAGAGAGACCCAGTACTTC
CASSLQDRETQYF
>NA|17|TRBJ1-1|TRBV5-4|few
TGTGCCAGCAGCTTGCCTGGGGACGGCGACTTGAACACTGAAGCTTTCTTT
CASSLPGDGDLNTEAFF
>NA|12|TRBJ1-2|TRBV7-9|NA
TGTGCCAGCAGCAGCGGGGGCTGGAGCTACACCTTC
CASSSGGWSYTF
>TRBD1|15|TRBJ1-1|TRBV9|NA
TGTGCCAGCAGCGTAACAGGGGGCGCAGGGACTGAAGCTTTCTTT
CASSVTGGAGTEAFF
>NA|15|TRBJ2-5|TRBV7-6|many
NA
CASSFGNGLQETQYF
>TRBD1|15|TRBJ2-3|TRBV2|NA
TGTGCCAGCAGTCCCGGGACAGGGGACACAGATACGCAGTATTTT
CASSPGTGDTDTQYF
>NA|14|TRBJ2-7|TRBV14|NA
TGTGCCAGCAGCCTAAGGACGGTCACCTACGAGCAGTACTTC
CASSLRTVTYEQYF
>TRBD2|14|TRBJ2-1|TRBV9|NA
TGTGCCAGTAGCATCAGCGGGGGCAACAATGAGCAGTTCTTC
CASSISGGNNEQFF
>NA|14|TRBJ1-1|TRBV7-9|NA
TGTGCCAGCAGCTCGACCTACGGAACTTCGGAAGCTTTCTTT
CASSSTYGTSEAFF
>NA|12|TRBJ2-7|TRBV7-8|few
TGTGCCAGCAGCCATACTAGTGGCGAGCAGTACTTC
CASSHTSGEQYF
>NA|15|TRBJ2-5|TRBV7-2|NA
TGTGCCAGCAGCTTAGGGCTGACTTATGTGGAGACCCAGTACTTC
CASSLGLTYVETQYF
>NA|15|TRBJ2-6|TRBV11-3|many
TGTGCCAGCAGCTTAGGGGCAGCCGGGGCCAACGTCCTGACTTTC
CASSLGAAGANVLTF
>NA|14|TRBJ1-2|TRBV6-6|NA
TGTGCCAGCACCCTCCGGGACCTAGACTATGGCTACACCTTC
CASTLRDLDYGYTF
>TRBD1|14|TRBJ2-2|TRBV28|NA
TGTGCCAGTCGACAGGGTTTTATGACCGGGGAGCTGTTTTTT
CASRQGFMTGELFF
>NA|13|TRBJ2-2|TRBV10-3|few
TGTGCCATCAGTCTCAGTAAGGGCCGGGAGCTGTTTTTT
CAISLSKGRELFF
>TRBD1|13|TRBJ1-2|TRBV28|NA
TGTGCCAGCTTAAACAGGGGCACCTATGGCTACACCTTC
CASLNRGTYGYTF
>NA|15|TRBJ1-6|TRBV6-5|few
TGTGCCAGCAGAAGTCGGCGGCGGGACAATTCACCCCTCCACTTT
CASRSRRRDNSPLHF
>NA|13|TRBJ1-2|TRBV12-3/TRBV12-4|NA
TGTGCCAGCAAAAACGACAGCTTCTATGGCTACACCTTC
CASKNDSFYGYTF
>TRBD1|14|TRBJ1-2|TRBV27|NA
TGTGCCAGCAGTTCCCCCCGCAGGGGGTATGGCTACACCTTC
CASSSPRRGYGYTF
>NA|12|TRBJ1-2|TRBV28|NA
TGTGCCAGCAGTTACAGGGTCGATGGCTACACCTTC
CASSYRVDGYTF
>NA|14|TRBJ1-5|TRBV20-1|NA
TGCAGTGCTAGAGGATCGGAGTTCTATCAGCCCCAGCATTTT
CSARGSEFYQPQHF
>TRBD1|18|TRBJ1-5|TRBV12-3/TRBV12-4|NA
TGTGCCAGCAGTGACCAGACAGGGACGTTTAACGGCAATCAGCCCCAGCATTTT
CASSDQTGTFNGNQPQHF
>TRBD1|13|TRBJ2-7|TRBV6-5|NA
TGTGCCAGCACCTCGGGACAGACCTACGAGCAGTACTTC
CASTSGQTYEQYF
>NA|14|TRBJ2-1|TRBV29-1|few
TGCAGCGTTGCCCCCTTGACTAGCTACAATGAGCAGTTCTTC
CSVAPLTSYNEQFF
>TRBD1|15|TRBJ1-1|TRBV11-2|NA
TGTGCCAGCAGCCCACGGACAGGGGTGAACACTGAAGCTTTCTTT
CASSPRTGVNTEAFF
>TRBD2|17|TRBJ2-1|TRBV29-1|once
TGCAGCGCGCTACTAGCGGGGGGACTGAGCTCCTACAATGAGCAGTTCTTC
CSALLAGGLSSYNEQFF
>TRBD1|14|TRBJ2-1|TRBV12-3/TRBV12-4|NA
TGTGCCAGCGGGTGGGGGACAGCTTACAATGAGCAGTTCTTC
CASGWGTAYNEQFF
>NA|12|TRBJ2-5|TRBV5-1|NA
TGCGCCAGCAGCACACATCAAGAGACCCAGTACTTC
CASSTHQETQYF
>NA|14|TRBJ2-2|TRBV6-5|NA
TGTGCCAGCAGCCGACAGGCGAACACCGGGGAGCTGTTTTTT
CASSRQANTGELFF
>NA|14|TRBJ1-1|TRBV5-1|NA
TGCGCCAGCAGCATAGGGAGGGGGGACACTGAAGCTTTCTTT
CASSIGRGDTEAFF
>TRBD1|15|TRBJ1-2|TRBV5-6|NA
TGTGCCAGCAGCGTAGGACAGGGAGTTATCCATGGCTACACCTTC
CASSVGQGVIHGYTF
>TRBD1|15|TRBJ1-2|TRBV2|NA
TGTGCCAGCAATTCACCGGGACAGGGAAACTATGGCTACACCTTC
CASNSPGQGNYGYTF
>TRBD1|18|TRBJ2-6|TRBV6-5|NA
TGTGCCAGCAGTCGACGACAGGGGGCGTCCTCTGGGGCCAACGTCCTGACTTTC
CASSRRQGASSGANVLTF
>TRBD2|16|TRBJ2-5|TRBV6-6|few
TGTGCCAGCAGCCCGACGACTAGCGGGGGACAAGAGACCCAGTACTTC
CASSPTTSGGQETQYF
>TRBD1|15|TRBJ1-3|TRBV29-1|NA
TGCAGCGTTGCCAGAGACAGGGCTGCTGGAAACACCATATATTTT
CSVARDRAAGNTIYF
>NA|15|TRBJ2-2|TRBV4-3|NA
TGCGCCAGCAGCCAAGATTGGCTTAGCACCTGGGAGCTGTTTTTT
CASSQDWLSTWELFF
>TRBD1|14|TRBJ1-6|TRBV3-1|few
TGTGCCAGCAGCGAGACAGGGGGGGATTCACCCCTCCACTTT
CASSETGGDSPLHF
>NA|12|TRBJ1-2|TRBV12-3/TRBV12-4|few
TGTGCCAGTCTACAGCTTAATTATGGCTACACCTTC
CASLQLNYGYTF
>NA|14|TRBJ1-5|TRBV5-1|NA
TGCGCCAGCAGCTTGCCAGGGGCCGGTCAGCCCCAGCATTTT
CASSLPGAGQPQHF
>NA|15|TRBJ1-1|TRBV12-3/TRBV12-4|NA
TGTGCCAGCAGTATGCTAGCTCCCATGAACACTGAAGCTTTCTTT
CASSMLAPMNTEAFF
>NA|13|TRBJ1-6|TRBV27|few
TGTGCCAGCAGTTGGGGGACGGATTCACCCCTCCACTTT
CASSWGTDSPLHF
>NA|14|TRBJ1-2|TRBV5-1|NA
TGCGCCAGCAGCTTGGGTCCCAGCCAGTATGGCTACACCTTC
CASSLGPSQYGYTF
>NA|17|TRBJ2-6|TRBV2|few
TGTGCCAGAGGGGGGGACCGAACCTATTCTGGGGCCAACGTCCTGACTTTC
CARGGDRTYSGANVLTF
>NA|15|TRBJ1-6|TRBV9|NA
TGTGCCAGCAGCGTAGTATCAGGGCGAGGGTCACCCCTCCACTTT
CASSVVSGRGSPLHF
>TRBD2|15|TRBJ2-5|TRBV12-3/TRBV12-4|few
TGTGCCAGCAGTTTAGTCCGGGGTCGGGGGGGGACCCAGTACTTC
CASSLVRGRGGTQYF
>TRBD2|15|TRBJ2-5|TRBV7-2|many
TGTGCCAGCAGCTTCGCGGGACTAGCGGAAGAGACCCAGTACTTC
CASSFAGLAEETQYF
>NA|13|TRBJ1-5|TRBV20-1|NA
TGCAGTGCTATAGGGCGGGGCCATCAGCCCCAGCATTTT
CSAIGRGHQPQHF
>NA|16|TRBJ2-3|TRBV5-6|few
TGTGCCAGCAGCTTGTGGGAAAGCGGGTGGGCAGATACGCAGTATTTT
CASSLWESGWADTQYF
>TRBD1|15|TRBJ2-1|TRBV11-2|few
TGTGCCAGCAGCCCTCTTAGGACAGGGGGTAATGAGCAGTTCTTC
CASSPLRTGGNEQFF
>NA|15|TRBJ1-1|TRBV4-2|few
TGTGCCAGCAGCCGAGTACAGGGCGGGAGCACTGAAGCTTTCTTT
CASSRVQGGSTEAFF